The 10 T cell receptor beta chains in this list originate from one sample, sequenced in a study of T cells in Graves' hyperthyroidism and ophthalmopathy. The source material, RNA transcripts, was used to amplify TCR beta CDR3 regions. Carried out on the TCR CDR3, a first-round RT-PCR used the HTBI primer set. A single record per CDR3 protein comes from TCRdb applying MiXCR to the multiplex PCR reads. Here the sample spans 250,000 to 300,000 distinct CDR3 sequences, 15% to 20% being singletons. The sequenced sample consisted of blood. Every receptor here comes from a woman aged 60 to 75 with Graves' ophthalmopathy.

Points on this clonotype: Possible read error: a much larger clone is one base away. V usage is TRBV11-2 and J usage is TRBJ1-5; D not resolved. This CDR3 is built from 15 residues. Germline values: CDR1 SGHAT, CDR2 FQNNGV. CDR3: CASGLDPGSNQPQHF. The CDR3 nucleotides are TGTGCCAGCGGCTTAGACCCGGGGAGCAATCAGCCCCAGCATTTT. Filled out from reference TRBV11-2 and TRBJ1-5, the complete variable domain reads EAGVAQSPRYKIIEKRQSVAFWCNPISGHATLYWYQQILGQGPKLLIQFQNNGVVDDSQLPKDRFSAERLKGVDSTLKIQPAKLEDSAVYLCASGLDPGSNQPQHFGDGTRLSIL.

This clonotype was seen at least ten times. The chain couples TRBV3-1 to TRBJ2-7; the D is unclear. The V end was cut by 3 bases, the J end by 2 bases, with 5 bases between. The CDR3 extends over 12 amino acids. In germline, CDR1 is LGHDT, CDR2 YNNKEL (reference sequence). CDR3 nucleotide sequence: TGTGCCAGCAGCCAGACCGCCTACGAGCAGTACTTC. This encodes CASSQTAYEQYF.

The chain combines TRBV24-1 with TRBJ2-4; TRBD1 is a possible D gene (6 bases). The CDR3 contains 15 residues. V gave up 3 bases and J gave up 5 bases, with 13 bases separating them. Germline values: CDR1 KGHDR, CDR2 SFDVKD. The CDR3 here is CATSDATGTQNIQYF. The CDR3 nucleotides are TGTGCCACCAGTGATGCCACCGGGACACAAAACATTCAGTACTTC.

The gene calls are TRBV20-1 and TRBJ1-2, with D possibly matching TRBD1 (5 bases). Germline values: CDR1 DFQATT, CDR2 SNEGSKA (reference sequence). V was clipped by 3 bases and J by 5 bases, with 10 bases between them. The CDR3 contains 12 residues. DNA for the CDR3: TGCAGTGCTAGGTCGACAGCGTATGGCTACACCTTC. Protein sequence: CSARSTAYGYTF.

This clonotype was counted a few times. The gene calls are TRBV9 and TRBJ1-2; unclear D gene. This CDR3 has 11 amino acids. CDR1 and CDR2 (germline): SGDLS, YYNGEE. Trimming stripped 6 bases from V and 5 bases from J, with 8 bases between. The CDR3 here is CASKSSYGYTF. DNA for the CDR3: TGTGCCAGCAAATCGTCGTATGGCTACACCTTC. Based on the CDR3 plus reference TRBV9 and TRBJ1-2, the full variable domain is DSGVTQTPKHLITATGQRVTLRCSPRSGDLSVYWYQQSLDQGLQFLIQYYNGEERAKGNILERFSAQQFPDLHSELNLSSLELGDSALYFCASKSSYGYTFGSGTRLTVV.

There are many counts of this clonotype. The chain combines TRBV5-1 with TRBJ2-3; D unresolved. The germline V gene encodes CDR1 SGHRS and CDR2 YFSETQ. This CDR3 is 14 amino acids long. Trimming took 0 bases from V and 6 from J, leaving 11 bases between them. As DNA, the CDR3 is TGCGCCAGCAGCTTGGAGCAGATTGTGGATACGCAGTATTTT. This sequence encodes CASSLEQIVDTQYF. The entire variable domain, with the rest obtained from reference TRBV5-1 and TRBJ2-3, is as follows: KAGVTQTPRYLIKTRGQQVTLSCSPISGHRSVSWYQQTPGQGLQFLFEYFSETQRNKGNFPGRFSGRQFSNSRSEMNVSTLELGDSALYLCASSLEQIVDTQYFGPGTRLTVL.

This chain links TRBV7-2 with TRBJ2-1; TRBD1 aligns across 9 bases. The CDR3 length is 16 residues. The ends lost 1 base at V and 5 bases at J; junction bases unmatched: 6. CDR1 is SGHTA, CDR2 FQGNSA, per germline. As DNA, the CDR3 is TGTGCCAGCAGCTTAGAGACAGGGGGTCACCACAATGAGCAGTTCTTC. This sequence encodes CASSLETGGHHNEQFF. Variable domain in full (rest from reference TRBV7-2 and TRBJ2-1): GAGVSQSPSNKVTEKGKDVELRCDPISGHTALYWYRQSLGQGLEFLIYFQGNSAPDKSGLPSDRFSAERTGGSVSTLTIQRTQQEDSAVYLCASSLETGGHHNEQFFGPGTRLTVL.

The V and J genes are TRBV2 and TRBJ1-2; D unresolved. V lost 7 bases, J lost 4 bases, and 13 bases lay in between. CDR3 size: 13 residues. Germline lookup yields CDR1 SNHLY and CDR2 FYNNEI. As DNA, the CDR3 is TGTGCCAGCACCCATACCGACGGCTATGGCTACACCTTC. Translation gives CASTHTDGYGYTF.

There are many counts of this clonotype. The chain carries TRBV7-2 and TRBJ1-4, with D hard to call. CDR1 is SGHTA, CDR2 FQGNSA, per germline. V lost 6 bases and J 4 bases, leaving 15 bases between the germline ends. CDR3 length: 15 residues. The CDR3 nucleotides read TGTGCCAGCAGGCGGGGAATCTTGATTAATGAAAAACTGTTTTTT. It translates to CASRRGILINEKLFF.

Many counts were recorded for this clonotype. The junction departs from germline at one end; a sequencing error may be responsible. CDR3 nucleotides: TGTGCCAGCAGCCAAGGCTGGGTTCGGGACGGGTCCTCCGAGCAGTACTTC. Translation: CASSQGWVRDGSSEQYF. The chain joins TRBV3-1 to TRBJ2-7; D is perhaps TRBD1 or TRBD2 (5 bases each). The CDR3 covers 17 residues. Germline V gives CDR1 LGHDT, CDR2 YNNKEL (reference sequence).